The sequence of this T cell receptor (beta chain) was determined in a study of monozygotic twins with inflammatory bowel disease. UMIs bearing a 6-nucleotide sample barcode were added through template switching. TCRdb reprocessed the 5' RACE reads and reports one entry per CDR3 protein, with no DNA. The sample table sets out roughly 100,000 distinct CDR3 sequences. Points on this clonotype: Its specificity is unknown.

The CDR3 has 15 residues. Germline CDR1 reads MNHEY; CDR2 reads SMNVEV (reference sequence). Study-wide results and caveats: IBD patients showed reduced TCRbeta diversity (inverse Simpson) versus healthy co-twins. The analysis yielded no support for one strong signal or clonotype associated with IBD.

Sequencing was done on a sample of blood. The rearrangement joins TRBV27 to TRBJ2-7; TCRdb reports TRBD2, a call that lacks DNA to check it against. The sequence derives from a human donor with ulcerative colitis or Crohn's disease, or a healthy co-twin of an affected twin (not recorded which). The CDR3 loop reads CASRARTSFKDEQYF.